This entry lists 20 T cell receptor beta chains sequenced from one sample in a study of cytomegalovirus exposure and HLA in healthy donors. 60 Vbeta and 13 Jbeta primers were used in PCR. Some clones are missing from TCRdb's copy, which holds only in-frame ones; the method was immunoSEQ multiplex PCR. The sample has about 150,000 clones; approximately 84% are singletons. Sequencing was performed on PBMCs. These TCRs come from a woman aged 18-35 years in good health and CMV-seronegative.

In regard to this clone: The same CDR3 arises from other DNA sequences in this sample as well. This chain links TRBV28 with TRBJ2-3; TRBD2 is a possible D gene (5 bases). CDR3 size: 12 residues. CDR1 and CDR2 (germline): MDHEN, SYDVKM. Trimming left V 6 bases short and J 2 bases short, with 6 bases between. CDR3 in amino acids: CASRGLTDTQYF. The CDR3 DNA follows: TGTGCCAGCAGAGGACTCACAGATACGCAGTATTTT.

This clone has only a few counts. The chain recombines TRBV13 with TRBJ2-7; D remains ambiguous. The length of the CDR3 is 16 residues. The V end lost 4 bases, the J end lost 3 bases, and 19 bases lay between the germline ends. Germline CDR1 PRHDT, CDR2 FYEKMQ (reference sequence). The CDR3 nucleotides are TGTGCCAGCAGCTCTTATATGTCCCGGGTGGACTACGAGCAGTACTTC. Residues: CASSSYMSRVDYEQYF.

V is TRBV7-8 and J is TRBJ2-3; D is unclear. The CDR3 spans 14 residues. Germline CDR1 reads SGHVS; CDR2 reads FQNEAQ. The germline V and J ends were trimmed by 1 base and 5 bases, with 10 bases remaining between them. The chain's CDR3 is CASSLGGTGDTQYF. As DNA, the CDR3 is TGTGCCAGCAGCTTAGGCGGAACGGGAGATACGCAGTATTTT. The variable domain in full, with the rest retrieved from reference TRBV7-8 and TRBJ2-3, is GAGVSQSPRYKVAKRGQDVALRCDPISGHVSLFWYQQALGQGPEFLTYFQNEAQLDKSGLPSDRFFAERPEGSVSTLKIQRTQQEDSAVYLCASSLGGTGDTQYFGPGTRLTVL.

The chain links TRBV28 to TRBJ2-7; 9 bases map to TRBD1. In germline, CDR1 is MDHEN, CDR2 SYDVKM. The CDR3 spans 14 residues. The trim removed 6 bases at V and 4 bases at J, leaving 7 bases unmatched. CDR3 in DNA: TGTGCCAGCAGGGCCACAGGGGGCGCGTACGAGCAGTACTTC. Protein product: CASRATGGAYEQYF.

This clone appeared a few times. The chain has TRBV28 and TRBJ1-2; TRBD1 matches 9 bases. CDR1 is MDHEN, CDR2 SYDVKM, per germline. The CDR3 covers 14 residues. V trimming: 7 bases; J trimming: 4 bases; junction bases outside the gene matches: 7. The CDR3 bases are TGTGCCAGCAAAGGACAGGGGAAACTCTATGGCTACACCTTC. Its protein product is CASKGQGKLYGYTF.

The rearrangement links TRBV4-1 to TRBJ2-1; TRBD2 agrees at 15 bases. V lost 0 bases, J lost 0 bases, and 12 bases stayed unmatched. The CDR3 loop spans 22 amino acids. Germline CDR1 MGHRA, CDR2 YSYEKL. The CDR3 nucleotides read TGCGCCAGCAGCCAAGAGGGAGGGCCTGGGACTAGCGGGAGGACCTCCTACAATGAGCAGTTCTTC. This translates into CASSQEGGPGTSGRTSYNEQFF.

The chain uses TRBV7-3 and TRBJ2-3; TRBD1 is a possible D gene (6 bases). Looked up from germline, CDR1 is SGHTA and CDR2 is FQGTGA. V was trimmed by 5 bases and J by 6 bases, leaving 12 bases between them. The CDR3 extends over 13 amino acids. CDR3 region: CASSISQGDTQYF. The DNA for the CDR3 is TGTGCCAGCAGCATCTCTCAGGGGGATACGCAGTATTTT.

This clone appeared a few times. This chain uses TRBV4-3 with TRBJ1-1, with a tentative D call TRBD1 (6 bases). The V end lost 1 base, the J end lost 3 bases, and 15 bases lay between the germline ends. This CDR3 region has 16 residues. Germline V gene sequence: CDR1 LGHNA, CDR2 YSLEER. CDR3 DNA: TGCGCCAGCAGCCAAGGGGACACGGACGTGGACACTGAAGCTTTCTTT. It specifies CASSQGDTDVDTEAFF.

The chain has TRBV9 and TRBJ2-2; 7 bases agree with TRBD1. With 0 bases clipped from V and 6 bases from J, the junction kept 11 bases outside the gene matches. This CDR3 is 17 amino acids long. Germline V gene sequence: CDR1 SGDLS, CDR2 YYNGEE. The CDR3 spells CASSVEGARARAGELFF. As DNA, the CDR3 is TGTGCCAGCAGCGTAGAGGGGGCTCGAGCTCGGGCCGGGGAGCTGTTTTTT.

This clone was counted between two and nine times. The chain employs TRBV11-2 and TRBJ2-3, with D tentatively TRBD2 (5 bases). Germline assignment: CDR1 SGHAT and CDR2 FQNNGV. Trimming took off 1 base at V and 6 bases at J, with 17 bases between the two ends. The CDR3 is made up of 16 amino acids. This chain's CDR3 is CASSLGTSPPGDTQYF. DNA for the CDR3: TGTGCCAGCAGCTTAGGGACTTCCCCCCCCGGGGATACGCAGTATTTT.

V usage is TRBV7-2 and J usage is TRBJ1-3, with D possibly TRBD1 on 5 matching bases. V lost 1 base to trimming and J lost 8 bases, with 9 bases between them. The CDR3 is 13 residues long. Germline V CDR1 and CDR2: SGHTA, FQGNSA. The CDR3 nucleotides are TGTGCCAGCAGCTTAGAACAGGTAGACACCATATATTTT. Encoded protein: CASSLEQVDTIYF.

The V and J genes are TRBV5-1 and TRBJ2-1; TRBD2 agrees at 12 bases. V was clipped by 1 base and J by 3 bases; unmatched bases: 2. Looked up from germline, CDR1 is SGHRS and CDR2 is YFSETQ. The CDR3 totals 16 residues. The CDR3 nucleotides read TGCGCCAGCAGCTTGACTAGCGGGGGGTACTACAATGAGCAGTTCTTC. This encodes CASSLTSGGYYNEQFF. The full variable domain, completed using reference TRBV5-1 and TRBJ2-1, is KAGVTQTPRYLIKTRGQQVTLSCSPISGHRSVSWYQQTPGQGLQFLFEYFSETQRNKGNFPGRFSGRQFSNSRSEMNVSTLELGDSALYLCASSLTSGGYYNEQFFGPGTRLTVL.

In nucleotides, the CDR3 is TGTGCCAGCAGCTTCAGGACTAGCGGGGTCAATGAGCAGTTCTTC. Translating it yields CASSFRTSGVNEQFF. This chain uses TRBV9 with TRBJ2-1, with 12 bases matching TRBD2. Germline V gene sequence: CDR1 SGDLS, CDR2 YYNGEE. The CDR3 spans 15 residues. Trimming removed 4 bases from V and 6 bases from J; junction bases left unmatched: 5.

In nucleotides, the CDR3 is TGTGCCAGCAGCTCCAGGACAGGGCGAGCGTATGGCTACACCTTC. It yields the protein CASSSRTGRAYGYTF. The V call is TRBV7-9, the J call TRBJ1-2, with TRBD1 matching over 8 bases. There are 15 residues in the CDR3. CDR1 and CDR2 (germline): SEHNR, FQNEAQ (reference sequence). Trimming removed 4 bases from V and 5 bases from J; junction bases left unmatched: 9.

This clone was seen once. The chain carries TRBV11-2 and TRBJ1-6, with a possible D match to TRBD1 (5 bases). CDR1 is SGHAT and CDR2 is FQNNGV in the germline V gene. This CDR3 spans 14 amino acids. V lost 3 bases to trimming and J lost 5 bases, with 8 bases between them. CDR3 sequence: CASSFGGDNSPLHF. For the CDR3, the DNA is TGTGCCAGCAGCTTCGGAGGGGATAATTCACCCCTCCACTTT. The full variable domain, its missing parts supplied by reference TRBV11-2 and TRBJ1-6, is EAGVAQSPRYKIIEKRQSVAFWCNPISGHATLYWYQQILGQGPKLLIQFQNNGVVDDSQLPKDRFSAERLKGVDSTLKIQPAKLEDSAVYLCASSFGGDNSPLHFGNGTRLTVT.

The genes are TRBV7-2 and TRBJ2-7; D is perhaps TRBD2 (6 bases). The germline gives CDR1 SGHTA, CDR2 FQGNSA. Deletions cut 3 bases from V and 0 bases from J, with 12 bases between. The CDR3 extends over 15 amino acids. The CDR3 DNA follows: TGTGCCAGCAGCTTTGGCGGGGCCCTCTCCTACGAGCAGTACTTC. Translated: CASSFGGALSYEQYF.

The chain joins TRBV29-1 to TRBJ2-7; D remains ambiguous. CDR1 is SQVTM and CDR2 is ANQGSEA in the germline V gene. This CDR3 is built from 13 residues. V dropped 3 bases and J dropped 5 bases, with 14 bases sitting between them. The CDR3: CSVDIPLGDEQYF. Written as DNA, the CDR3 is TGCAGCGTTGATATCCCACTCGGAGACGAGCAGTACTTC.

The chain combines TRBV4-1 with TRBJ2-3, with a weak D call TRBD2 (5 bases). The CDR3 runs 14 residues. Trimming stripped 6 bases from V and 4 bases from J, with 14 bases between. Per germline, CDR1 MGHRA and CDR2 YSYEKL. The chain's CDR3 is CASRPIGAADTQYF. CDR3 DNA: TGCGCCAGCAGACCCATTGGAGCGGCAGATACGCAGTATTTT.

This clone has only a few counts. The rearrangement links TRBV4-2 to TRBJ2-2, with TRBD1 identical over 8 bases. Germline CDR1 and CDR2: LGHNA and YNFKEQ. V lost 3 bases to trimming and J lost 4 bases; unmatched junction nucleotides: 7. This CDR3 has 16 amino acids. The CDR3 region has the DNA TGTGCCAGCAGCCACTGGACAGGGAAGGGCACCGGGGAGCTGTTTTTT. Protein: CASSHWTGKGTGELFF.

V and J are TRBV5-1 and TRBJ2-1, with D possibly TRBD2 on 6 matching bases. Between the trimmed V and J ends, which lost 4 bases and 3 bases, there was a span of 11 bases. Germline V gene lookup returns CDR1 SGHRS and CDR2 YFSETQ. The CDR3 runs 14 residues. The CDR3: CASSLGSYYNEQFF. CDR3 bases: TGCGCCAGCAGCCTCGGGAGTTACTACAATGAGCAGTTCTTC.